A selection of T cell receptor beta chains follows, all from one sample in a study of T cell changes during pregnancy in multiple sclerosis. Repertoires were generated with immunoSEQ multiplex PCR, while TCRdb's copy carries only in-frame clones and drops some. This table has about 72,000 clones, 91% appearing once. The input for sequencing was peripheral blood, taken in the third trimester of pregnancy. These receptors were collected from a female donor in good health, enrolled as a control in a pregnancy study. Both conserved end residues are part of each CDR3. The order of the fields is CDR3 DNA, CDR3 protein, clone size, V gene, J gene, D gene. The D gene is left open where the match is weak. Size is stated for part of the rows, as once, few or many counts, or as a class when the clone is expanded.

cdr3_nt: TGCGCCAGCAGCCGGGTAACTAGCGGGGACTTAGGCGAGCAGTACTTC
cdr3_aa: CASSRVTSGDLGEQYF
clone_size: .
v_call: TRBV5-1
j_call: TRBJ2-7
d_call: TRBD2

cdr3_nt: TGTGCCAGCAGCTTTTTTACAGGATACTATGGCTACACCTTC
cdr3_aa: CASSFFTGYYGYTF
clone_size: .
v_call: TRBV5-6
j_call: TRBJ1-2
d_call: .

cdr3_nt: TGCGCCAGCAGCCAGACCGGGACAGCCATATACGAGACCCAGTACTTC
cdr3_aa: CASSQTGTAIYETQYF
clone_size: .
v_call: TRBV5-1
j_call: TRBJ2-5
d_call: TRBD1

cdr3_nt: TGTGCCAGCAGCTTCGAAAGCGGGGGTAGGCATGAGCAGTTCTTC
cdr3_aa: CASSFESGGRHEQFF
clone_size: .
v_call: TRBV7-2
j_call: TRBJ2-1
d_call: TRBD2

cdr3_nt: TGCAGCGTTGACAAGCGGGGGAGCACAGATACGCAGTATTTT
cdr3_aa: CSVDKRGSTDTQYF
clone_size: .
v_call: TRBV29-1
j_call: TRBJ2-3
d_call: TRBD2

cdr3_nt: TGTGCCAGCGGCGGGACTCCTACCCCCTACGAGCAGTACTTC
cdr3_aa: CASGGTPTPYEQYF
clone_size: .
v_call: TRBV2
j_call: TRBJ2-7
d_call: .

cdr3_nt: TGCAGCGTTGGGACAGTCCAGGGAAACACTGAAGCTTTCTTT
cdr3_aa: CSVGTVQGNTEAFF
clone_size: .
v_call: TRBV29-1
j_call: TRBJ1-1
d_call: .

cdr3_nt: TGTGCCAGCAGCCTCAACTCCCTGACAGGTGCCTATGGCTACACCTTC
cdr3_aa: CASSLNSLTGAYGYTF
clone_size: .
v_call: TRBV7-2
j_call: TRBJ1-2
d_call: .

cdr3_nt: TGTGCCAGCACTTCGGGACTAGCGGGAGGGCCTGAAGAGCAGTACTTC
cdr3_aa: CASTSGLAGGPEEQYF
clone_size: .
v_call: TRBV7-8
j_call: TRBJ2-7
d_call: TRBD2

cdr3_nt: TGTGCCAGCAGTTTCTCCAACTTCCAGGGGTCCAATTCACCCCTCCACTTT
cdr3_aa: CASSFSNFQGSNSPLHF
clone_size: .
v_call: TRBV27
j_call: TRBJ1-6
d_call: .

cdr3_nt: TGTGCCAGCAGTTACTTTGCAGGGGGCTACGAGCAGTACTTC
cdr3_aa: CASSYFAGGYEQYF
clone_size: .
v_call: TRBV6-6
j_call: TRBJ2-7
d_call: TRBD1

cdr3_nt: TGTGCCAGCAGCTTTGGGGGCGGGAGAGGCTTGGATGAGCAGTTCTTC
cdr3_aa: CASSFGGGRGLDEQFF
clone_size: .
v_call: TRBV11-2
j_call: TRBJ2-1
d_call: .

cdr3_nt: TGTGCCAGCAGTTTAGCGGGAGGCCTGGATACGCAGTATTTT
cdr3_aa: CASSLAGGLDTQYF
clone_size: .
v_call: TRBV27
j_call: TRBJ2-3
d_call: TRBD2

cdr3_nt: TGCGCCAGCAGCCAAGCAGGGGGAGACTATGGCTACACCTTC
cdr3_aa: CASSQAGGDYGYTF
clone_size: .
v_call: TRBV4-1
j_call: TRBJ1-2
d_call: TRBD1

cdr3_nt: TGTGCCAGCAGCTTACAGGGTTTGGTGGACACCATATATTTT
cdr3_aa: CASSLQGLVDTIYF
clone_size: .
v_call: TRBV7-9
j_call: TRBJ1-3
d_call: .

cdr3_nt: TGCGCCAGCAGCCCCAGGGGGGCCCAATACAATGAGCAGTTCTTC
cdr3_aa: CASSPRGAQYNEQFF
clone_size: .
v_call: TRBV5-1
j_call: TRBJ2-1
d_call: .

cdr3_nt: TGTGCCAGCAGCCTAACAGAGAATAATTCACCCCTCCACTTT
cdr3_aa: CASSLTENNSPLHF
clone_size: .
v_call: TRBV9
j_call: TRBJ1-6
d_call: .

cdr3_nt: TGTGCCAGTAGTGGGGGGGATTTCCCCGGGGAGCTGTTTTTT
cdr3_aa: CASSGGDFPGELFF
clone_size: .
v_call: TRBV19
j_call: TRBJ2-2
d_call: TRBD2

cdr3_nt: TGCGCCAGCAGCATGGGACAGGCCCCGAATCAGCCCCAGCATTTT
cdr3_aa: CASSMGQAPNQPQHF
clone_size: once
v_call: TRBV5-1
j_call: TRBJ1-5
d_call: TRBD1

cdr3_nt: TGTGCCAGCAGTGATTTGGAGACAGGGATACTTGAGACCCAGTACTTC
cdr3_aa: CASSDLETGILETQYF
clone_size: .
v_call: TRBV6-4
j_call: TRBJ2-5
d_call: TRBD1

cdr3_nt: TGTGCCAGCAGCCTGGACAGGAGATACGAGCAGTACTTC
cdr3_aa: CASSLDRRYEQYF
clone_size: .
v_call: TRBV11-3
j_call: TRBJ2-7
d_call: TRBD1

cdr3_nt: TGTGCCAGCAGCTCCGAAGGACTAGCGGGTAACACCGGGGAGCTGTTTTTT
cdr3_aa: CASSSEGLAGNTGELFF
clone_size: .
v_call: TRBV11-3
j_call: TRBJ2-2
d_call: TRBD2

cdr3_nt: TGTGCCAGCAGTTTATCTAGCGGGAGGGCCCGGGTTACGCAGTATTTT
cdr3_aa: CASSLSSGRARVTQYF
clone_size: .
v_call: TRBV28
j_call: TRBJ2-3
d_call: TRBD2

cdr3_nt: TGTGCCAGCAGCCTTTTGGCCGGGGCTGAAGCTTTCTTT
cdr3_aa: CASSLLAGAEAFF
clone_size: .
v_call: TRBV9
j_call: TRBJ1-1
d_call: .

cdr3_nt: TGTGCCAGCAGTGAATTTGGCAGGGTGGCTGAAGCTTTCTTT
cdr3_aa: CASSEFGRVAEAFF
clone_size: .
v_call: TRBV6-1
j_call: TRBJ1-1
d_call: .

cdr3_nt: TGCGCCAGCAGCGTATCGTTCGACAGGGGGCAGAGTGCGGAGACCCAGTACTTC
cdr3_aa: CASSVSFDRGQSAETQYF
clone_size: .
v_call: TRBV5-1
j_call: TRBJ2-5
d_call: TRBD1

cdr3_nt: TGTGCCACCAGCAGAGGGGGGACAAGTTTCACTGAAGCTTTCTTT
cdr3_aa: CATSRGGTSFTEAFF
clone_size: .
v_call: TRBV15
j_call: TRBJ1-1
d_call: .

cdr3_nt: TGTGCCAGCTTACAGGGGTCTAACTACAATGAGCAGTTCTTC
cdr3_aa: CASLQGSNYNEQFF
clone_size: .
v_call: TRBV2
j_call: TRBJ2-1
d_call: TRBD1

cdr3_nt: TGTGCCAGCAGTTTACGAACAGCTTCAACGGAAGCTTTCTTT
cdr3_aa: CASSLRTASTEAFF
clone_size: few
v_call: TRBV28
j_call: TRBJ1-1
d_call: .

cdr3_nt: TGTGCCAGCAGCGTAGGGCCTAGCGGGGGGAATGAGAATGAGCAGTTCTTC
cdr3_aa: CASSVGPSGGNENEQFF
clone_size: .
v_call: TRBV9
j_call: TRBJ2-1
d_call: TRBD2

cdr3_nt: TGTGCCAGCAGCTCCGGGACAGGGTTTTGGGATTCACCCCTCCACTTT
cdr3_aa: CASSSGTGFWDSPLHF
clone_size: .
v_call: TRBV5-6
j_call: TRBJ1-6
d_call: TRBD1

cdr3_nt: TGTGCCAGTGACCAGGGGGCCAGTGGCTACACCTTC
cdr3_aa: CASDQGASGYTF
clone_size: .
v_call: TRBV2
j_call: TRBJ1-2
d_call: TRBD1

cdr3_nt: TGTGCCTGGAGTATCGGGGTTAGCAATCAGCCCCAGCATTTT
cdr3_aa: CAWSIGVSNQPQHF
clone_size: .
v_call: TRBV30
j_call: TRBJ1-5
d_call: .

cdr3_nt: TGTGCCAGCAGTGACTCCATGGATACGCAGTATTTT
cdr3_aa: CASSDSMDTQYF
clone_size: .
v_call: TRBV6-4
j_call: TRBJ2-3
d_call: .

cdr3_nt: TGTGCCACCCTTCTAGCGGGAGGGAGCTCCTACGAGCAGTACTTC
cdr3_aa: CATLLAGGSSYEQYF
clone_size: .
v_call: TRBV27
j_call: TRBJ2-7
d_call: TRBD2

cdr3_nt: TGTGCCAGCAGCTACACAGGGTCTTCCTACGAGCAGTACTTC
cdr3_aa: CASSYTGSSYEQYF
clone_size: .
v_call: TRBV7-2
j_call: TRBJ2-7
d_call: .

cdr3_nt: TGCGCCAGAACCGAGGGACTTGAACTTCAGCCCCAGCATTTT
cdr3_aa: CARTEGLELQPQHF
clone_size: .
v_call: TRBV23-1
j_call: TRBJ1-5
d_call: .

cdr3_nt: TGTGCCATCAGCGAACGGGACTTCACAGATACGCAGTATTTT
cdr3_aa: CAISERDFTDTQYF
clone_size: .
v_call: TRBV10-3
j_call: TRBJ2-3
d_call: .

cdr3_nt: TGTGCCAGCAGAAAAGCAGGGGGCGAAGGCTATGGCTACACCTTC
cdr3_aa: CASRKAGGEGYGYTF
clone_size: .
v_call: TRBV6-6
j_call: TRBJ1-2
d_call: TRBD1

cdr3_nt: TGCGCCAGCAGCCAAAGCCCGCGGGCGGGAGCACAAGAGACCCAGTACTTC
cdr3_aa: CASSQSPRAGAQETQYF
clone_size: .
v_call: TRBV4-1
j_call: TRBJ2-5
d_call: TRBD2

cdr3_nt: TGCGCCAGCAGCCTCGACAGGGGGGAGTTCTATGGCTACACCTTC
cdr3_aa: CASSLDRGEFYGYTF
clone_size: .
v_call: TRBV5-1
j_call: TRBJ1-2
d_call: TRBD1

cdr3_nt: TGTGCCAGTAGATCCGACAGGGGAGTAGGCTATGGCTACACCTTC
cdr3_aa: CASRSDRGVGYGYTF
clone_size: .
v_call: TRBV19
j_call: TRBJ1-2
d_call: TRBD1

cdr3_nt: TGTGCCAGCCGCTCCGAGACACTCGGCTACACCTTC
cdr3_aa: CASRSETLGYTF
clone_size: .
v_call: TRBV25-1
j_call: TRBJ1-2
d_call: .

cdr3_nt: TGTGCCAGCAGCTCCATTAGACAGTCGCCCTATGGCTACACCTTC
cdr3_aa: CASSSIRQSPYGYTF
clone_size: .
v_call: TRBV6-5
j_call: TRBJ1-2
d_call: .

cdr3_nt: TGTGCCAGCAGCTTAGTTTCGGAGACCCAGTACTTC
cdr3_aa: CASSLVSETQYF
clone_size: .
v_call: TRBV7-6
j_call: TRBJ2-5
d_call: .

cdr3_nt: TGTGCCAGCAGTTTAGTATTTGGCAATCAGCCCCAGCATTTT
cdr3_aa: CASSLVFGNQPQHF
clone_size: .
v_call: TRBV27
j_call: TRBJ1-5
d_call: .

cdr3_nt: TGTGCCAGCAGTCCCTACACATCAGGGACTGAAGCTTTCTTT
cdr3_aa: CASSPYTSGTEAFF
clone_size: once
v_call: TRBV28
j_call: TRBJ1-1
d_call: .

cdr3_nt: TGTGCCTGGAGCCGGGACTCTAACTATGGCTACACCTTC
cdr3_aa: CAWSRDSNYGYTF
clone_size: .
v_call: TRBV30
j_call: TRBJ1-2
d_call: .

cdr3_nt: TGTGCCAGCAGCGGCCTAGCGGGGGGGCTGGGGGAGCTGTTTTTT
cdr3_aa: CASSGLAGGLGELFF
clone_size: .
v_call: TRBV6-5
j_call: TRBJ2-2
d_call: TRBD2